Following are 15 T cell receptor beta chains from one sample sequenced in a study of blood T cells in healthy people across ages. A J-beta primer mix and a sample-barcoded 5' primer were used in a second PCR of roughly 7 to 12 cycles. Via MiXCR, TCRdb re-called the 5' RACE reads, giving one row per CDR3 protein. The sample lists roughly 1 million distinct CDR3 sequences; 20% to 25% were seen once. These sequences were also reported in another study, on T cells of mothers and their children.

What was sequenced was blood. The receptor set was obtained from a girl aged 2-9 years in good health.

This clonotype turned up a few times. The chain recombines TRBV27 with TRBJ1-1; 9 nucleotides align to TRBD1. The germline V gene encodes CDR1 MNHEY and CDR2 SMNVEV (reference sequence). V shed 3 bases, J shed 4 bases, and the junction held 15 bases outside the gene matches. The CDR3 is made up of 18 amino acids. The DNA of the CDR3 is TGTGCCAGCAGTTTTCTCCCGGGACAGGGTTTGCTAACCACTGAAGCTTTCTTT. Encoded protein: CASSFLPGQGLLTTEAFF.

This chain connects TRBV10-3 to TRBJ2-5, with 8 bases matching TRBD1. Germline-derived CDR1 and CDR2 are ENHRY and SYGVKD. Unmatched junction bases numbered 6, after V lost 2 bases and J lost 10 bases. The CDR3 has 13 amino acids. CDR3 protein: CAISEGQGRDQYF. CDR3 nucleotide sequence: TGTGCCATCAGTGAGGGACAGGGACGGGACCAGTACTTC.

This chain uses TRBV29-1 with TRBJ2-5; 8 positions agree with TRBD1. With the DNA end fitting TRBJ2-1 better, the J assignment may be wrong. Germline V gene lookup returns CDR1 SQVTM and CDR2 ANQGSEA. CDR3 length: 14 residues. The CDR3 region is CSVDGTGGEAEQFF. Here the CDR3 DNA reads TGCAGCGTGGACGGGACAGGCGGTGAGGCTGAGCAGTTCTTC.

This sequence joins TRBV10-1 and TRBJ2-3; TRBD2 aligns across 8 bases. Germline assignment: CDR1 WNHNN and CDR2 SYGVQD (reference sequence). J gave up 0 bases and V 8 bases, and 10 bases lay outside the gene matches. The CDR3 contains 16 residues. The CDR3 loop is CASGLSREGSTDTQYF. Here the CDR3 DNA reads TGCGCCAGCGGACTTTCTCGGGAGGGGAGCACAGATACGCAGTATTTT.

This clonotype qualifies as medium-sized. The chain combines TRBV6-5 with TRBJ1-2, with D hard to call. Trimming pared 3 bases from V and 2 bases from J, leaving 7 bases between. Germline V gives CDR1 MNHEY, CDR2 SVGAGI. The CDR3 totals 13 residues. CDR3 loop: CASSYNGNYGYTF. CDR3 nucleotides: TGTGCCAGCAGTTATAATGGGAACTATGGCTACACCTTC.

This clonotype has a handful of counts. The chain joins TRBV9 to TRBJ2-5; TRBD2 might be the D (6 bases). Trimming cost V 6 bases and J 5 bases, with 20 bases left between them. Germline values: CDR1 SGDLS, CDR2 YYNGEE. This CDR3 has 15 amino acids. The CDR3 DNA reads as TGTGCCAGCAATCCTAGCGCGTCGAGGGCGGAGACCCAGTACTTC. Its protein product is CASNPSASRAETQYF.

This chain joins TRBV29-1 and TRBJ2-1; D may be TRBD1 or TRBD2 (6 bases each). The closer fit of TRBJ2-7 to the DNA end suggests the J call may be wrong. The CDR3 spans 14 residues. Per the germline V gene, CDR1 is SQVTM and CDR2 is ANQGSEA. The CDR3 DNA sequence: TGCAGCGTTGTGGGGGGCGAAAGAATCTACGAGCAGTACTTC. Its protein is CSVVGGERIYEQYF.

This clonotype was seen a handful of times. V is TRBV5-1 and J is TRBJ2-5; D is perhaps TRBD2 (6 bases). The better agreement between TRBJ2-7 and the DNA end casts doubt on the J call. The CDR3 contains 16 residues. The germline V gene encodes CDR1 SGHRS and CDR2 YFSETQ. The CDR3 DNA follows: TGCGCCAGCAGCTCGATCTACGGGAGCCGAACCTACGAGCAGTACTTC. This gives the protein CASSSIYGSRTYEQYF.

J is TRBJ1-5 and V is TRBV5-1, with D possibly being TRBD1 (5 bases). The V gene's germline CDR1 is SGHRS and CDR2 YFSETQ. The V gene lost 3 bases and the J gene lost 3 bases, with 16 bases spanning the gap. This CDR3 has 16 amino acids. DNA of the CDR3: TGCGCCAGCAGCTCTGTTCCCAGGGAATTCAATCAGCCCCAGCATTTT. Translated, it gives CASSSVPREFNQPQHF.

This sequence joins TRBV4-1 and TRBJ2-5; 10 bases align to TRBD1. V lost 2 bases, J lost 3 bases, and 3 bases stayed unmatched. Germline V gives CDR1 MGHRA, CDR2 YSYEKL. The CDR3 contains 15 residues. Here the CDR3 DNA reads TGCGCCAGCAGCCAATTGGGACAGGGGAAAGAGACCCAGTACTTC. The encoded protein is CASSQLGQGKETQYF.

The CDR3 protein is CASSPPILGRDEQYF. CDR3 sequence (DNA): TGTGCCAGCAGCCCACCCATCCTTGGACGGGACGAGCAGTACTTC. J is TRBJ2-7 and V is TRBV7-8; D unclear. The germline V gene encodes CDR1 SGHVS and CDR2 FQNEAQ. This CDR3 contains 15 residues. Trimming took 5 bases from V and 5 from J, leaving 19 bases between them.

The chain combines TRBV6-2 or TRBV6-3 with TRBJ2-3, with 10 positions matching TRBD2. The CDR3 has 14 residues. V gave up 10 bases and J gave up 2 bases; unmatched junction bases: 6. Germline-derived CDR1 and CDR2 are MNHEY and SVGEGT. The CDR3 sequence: CATSGTSDTDTQYF. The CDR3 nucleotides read TGTGCCACTTCCGGGACTAGCGACACAGATACGCAGTATTTT.

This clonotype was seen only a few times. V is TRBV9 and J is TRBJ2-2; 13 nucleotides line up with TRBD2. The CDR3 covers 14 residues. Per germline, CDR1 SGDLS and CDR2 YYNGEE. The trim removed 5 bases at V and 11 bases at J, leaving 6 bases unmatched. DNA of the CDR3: TGTGCCAGCAGTGAACTAGCGGGGGGGCGTGAGCTGTTTTTT. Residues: CASSELAGGRELFF.

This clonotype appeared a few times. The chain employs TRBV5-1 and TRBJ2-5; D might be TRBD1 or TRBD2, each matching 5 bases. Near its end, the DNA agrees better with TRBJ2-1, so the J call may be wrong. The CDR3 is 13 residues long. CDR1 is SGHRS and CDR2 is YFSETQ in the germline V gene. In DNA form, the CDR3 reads TGCGCCAGCAGCTCGGGGACGGAGATTGAGCAGTTCTTC. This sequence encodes CASSSGTEIEQFF.

CDR3 residues: CASSPLGAGSTDTQYF. The CDR3 DNA sequence: TGTGCCAGCTCACCACTCGGGGCAGGGAGCACAGATACGCAGTATTTT. The rearrangement joins TRBV18 to TRBJ2-3; D possibly uses TRBD1 or TRBD2 (5 bases each). Germline CDR1 and CDR2: KGHSH and LQKENI. V dropped 1 base and J dropped 0 bases, with 11 bases sitting between them. The CDR3 is 16 residues long.